The T cell receptor beta chain described here comes from a study of shared clonotypes between healthy human individuals. The CDR3 consists of 14 residues. V lost 1 base to trimming and J lost 7 bases, with 10 bases between them. The V gene's germline CDR1 is SEHNR and CDR2 FQNEAQ (reference sequence). Libraries were prepared by immunoSEQ multiplex PCR; TCRdb keeps only in-frame clonotypes and omits some of them. The sample shows 630,000 or so clones, about 98% of them seen only once. Terminally differentiated effector memory CD45RA+ cells were excluded by CCR7 positive selection of CD45RO-negative cells.

Sequencing was performed on naive CD8+ T cells sorted from blood. This receptor was obtained from a man in his thirties or forties in good health. V and J are TRBV7-9 and TRBJ1-4, with D unresolved. The CDR3 coding sequence is TGTGCCAGCAGCTTAGGATGGGTTACTGAAAAACTGTTTTTT. It is translated as CASSLGWVTEKLFF.